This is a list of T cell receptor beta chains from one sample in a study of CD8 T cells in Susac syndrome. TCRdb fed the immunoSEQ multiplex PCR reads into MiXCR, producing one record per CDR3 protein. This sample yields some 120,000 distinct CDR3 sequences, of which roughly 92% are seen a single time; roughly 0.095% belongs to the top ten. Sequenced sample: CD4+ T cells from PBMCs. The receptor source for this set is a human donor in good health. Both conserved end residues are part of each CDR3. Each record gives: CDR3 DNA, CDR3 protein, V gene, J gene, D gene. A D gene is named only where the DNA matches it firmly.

cdr3_nt: TGTGCCAGTAGTCCTGATTGGCGGGCGCTGTTTTTT
cdr3_aa: CASSPDWRALFF
v_call: TRBV19
j_call: TRBJ2-2
d_call: -

cdr3_nt: TGTGCCAGCAGGAGAGGGACTAGCGGACCTCTTCGCACAGATACGCAGTATTTT
cdr3_aa: CASRRGTSGPLRTDTQYF
v_call: TRBV11-2
j_call: TRBJ2-3
d_call: TRBD2

cdr3_nt: TGTGCCAGCAGTCCAAGGCCTAGGACCCCCTACGAGCAGTACTTC
cdr3_aa: CASSPRPRTPYEQYF
v_call: TRBV28
j_call: TRBJ2-7
d_call: -

cdr3_nt: TGTGCCAGCAGCCAAGATCACATCGGGGGCACTGAAGCTTTCTTT
cdr3_aa: CASSQDHIGGTEAFF
v_call: TRBV3-1
j_call: TRBJ1-1
d_call: -

cdr3_nt: TGTGCCTGGTCGCCGGGGAACCCTAATCAGCCCCAGCATTTT
cdr3_aa: CAWSPGNPNQPQHF
v_call: TRBV30
j_call: TRBJ1-5
d_call: -

cdr3_nt: TGTGCCAGCAGCTTAAACGGTCTCAATGAGCAGTTCTTC
cdr3_aa: CASSLNGLNEQFF
v_call: TRBV7-3
j_call: TRBJ2-1
d_call: -

cdr3_nt: TGTGCCAGCAGCCCCGGGGACTTCGAGCAGTACTTC
cdr3_aa: CASSPGDFEQYF
v_call: TRBV7-9
j_call: TRBJ2-7
d_call: -

cdr3_nt: TGTGCCAGCAGCTTATACCCAGGGGAGTATGGCTACACCTTC
cdr3_aa: CASSLYPGEYGYTF
v_call: TRBV7-2
j_call: TRBJ1-2
d_call: -

cdr3_nt: TGTGCCAGCAGCGTAGCAAGCGGGGGACAAGAGACCCAGTACTTC
cdr3_aa: CASSVASGGQETQYF
v_call: TRBV9
j_call: TRBJ2-5
d_call: TRBD2

cdr3_nt: TGCGCCAGCAGCTTGTCGACAGGGGATCATTCACCCCTCCACTTT
cdr3_aa: CASSLSTGDHSPLHF
v_call: TRBV5-1
j_call: TRBJ1-6
d_call: TRBD1

cdr3_nt: TGCGCCAGCAGCCAAGATCTAGGACTAGCGGGACCACGGCAGTACTTC
cdr3_aa: CASSQDLGLAGPRQYF
v_call: TRBV4-1
j_call: TRBJ2-7
d_call: TRBD2

cdr3_nt: TGCAGCGTTGAAAGCCGGCAGGCCAACACTGAAGCTTTCTTT
cdr3_aa: CSVESRQANTEAFF
v_call: TRBV29-1
j_call: TRBJ1-1
d_call: -

cdr3_nt: TGTGCCAGCAGTCCGTCTACCGGGACAGGGGTAGATACGCAGTATTTT
cdr3_aa: CASSPSTGTGVDTQYF
v_call: TRBV7-3
j_call: TRBJ2-3
d_call: TRBD1

cdr3_nt: TGTGCCAGCAGTTTACTCTCGGGGGACGGCTACACCTTC
cdr3_aa: CASSLLSGDGYTF
v_call: TRBV12-3/TRBV12-4
j_call: TRBJ1-2
d_call: -

cdr3_nt: TGTGCCAGCAGTTTCAGTTTCCGGAGCGAGCCCTACGAGCAGTACTTC
cdr3_aa: CASSFSFRSEPYEQYF
v_call: TRBV12-3/TRBV12-4
j_call: TRBJ2-7
d_call: -